This T cell receptor beta chain was observed in a study of early T cells in non-severe SARS-CoV-2 infection. As part of library construction, unique molecular identifiers were attached to individual cDNA molecules. TCRdb processed the 5' RACE reads anew with MiXCR; each CDR3 protein has one entry. Of roughly 80,000 distinct CDR3 sequences listed, roughly a sixth are singletons. The V end lost 7 bases, the J end lost 1 base, and 18 bases lay between the germline ends. This CDR3 comprises 15 residues. Looked up from germline, CDR1 is SQVTM and CDR2 is ANQGSEA. The material sequenced was whole blood. The receptor's source is an adult who was a healthcare worker with PCR-confirmed SARS-CoV-2 infection or an uninfected control (not recorded which). The chain couples TRBV29-1 to TRBJ2-3, with D perhaps being TRBD1 or TRBD2 (6 bases each). The CDR3 sequence: CSGQNSGGGTDTQYF. For the CDR3, the DNA is TGCAGCGGACAAAACTCCGGGGGCGGCACAGATACGCAGTATTTT.